This T cell receptor (beta chain) was sequenced for a study of blood T cell repertoires in COVID-19 (dated by TCRdb to 2018 to 2020). Context from the whole study: The collaborator samples originated in the United States, Italy and Spain and spanned the acute and convalescent phases of COVID-19. The material from the prospective study consisted of cDNA or gDNA derived from T cells, B-cell-depleted T cells, or PBMCs. Subjects who had been exposed to COVID-19, were actively infected with it, or had recovered from it provided the deeply sampled blood TCRbeta repertoires that made up the dataset. The repertoires were made available in a free public database intended to serve as a resource for research on the immune response to SARS-CoV-2. Samples were obtained from the ongoing ImmuneRACE study (first 160 participants) and from 1,254 subjects provided by 6 global collaborators. A de-identified subject ID, COVID-19 status, age in years and sex were almost always included in the sample metadata. HLA class I and class II types, where available, came from metadata supplied by the sample provider rather than from assay-based typing.

On the study overall, not on this receptor specifically: How much clinical and demographic metadata was included differed by source and by participant, and the metadata was provided uncurated.

TCRbeta CDR3 regions were amplified from genomic DNA using the immunoSEQ Assay, a bias-controlled multiplex PCR. In the source study's methods: Within the assay, amplification of reference gene primers was used to estimate how many nucleated cells each sample contained. To quantify the absolute abundance of each unique TCRbeta CDR3 rearrangement, sequence reads were collapsed and filtered. Productive Simpson clonality was computed per sample as the square root of Simpson's diversity index over productive rearrangements. This immuneACCESS table, as held by TCRdb, lists in-frame sequences with V and J called but not all clones. Of the missing ones, under half trace to an unresolved V gene in checked studies; the others have no known cause. From that table come the V and J calls and clone size; the DNA was used to work out D and trimming. The sample table holds about 190,000 clones, of which around 89% were seen once. Clones ranked in the top ten supply approximately 0.64% of the sample.

Whole blood was collected in K2EDTA tubes by collaborating institutions according to the institutions' own protocols. Collaborator samples were shipped for TCRbeta analysis as frozen whole blood, isolated PBMCs, or DNA extracted from either sample type. On this clone: What this receptor recognizes is not known. No base-level quality is on record; no much larger clone is a single base apart.

Including cysteine and phenylalanine, the CDR3 has 16 amino acids. The entry retains the CDR3 DNA only, 48 bases that are in frame from base 1. This clonotype was obtained from a man aged 50 to 60 with acute or convalescent COVID-19. The sequence is built from TRBV21-1 and TRBJ2-7; the table's TRBD2 call for D was not verified on the DNA. TRBV21-1 is given as a pseudogene. What was sequenced was peripheral blood. The CDR3 region reads CASSKGPLAKPYEQYF. The bases read TGTGCCAGCAGCAAAGGTCCACTAGCCAAACCCTACGAGCAGTACTTC.